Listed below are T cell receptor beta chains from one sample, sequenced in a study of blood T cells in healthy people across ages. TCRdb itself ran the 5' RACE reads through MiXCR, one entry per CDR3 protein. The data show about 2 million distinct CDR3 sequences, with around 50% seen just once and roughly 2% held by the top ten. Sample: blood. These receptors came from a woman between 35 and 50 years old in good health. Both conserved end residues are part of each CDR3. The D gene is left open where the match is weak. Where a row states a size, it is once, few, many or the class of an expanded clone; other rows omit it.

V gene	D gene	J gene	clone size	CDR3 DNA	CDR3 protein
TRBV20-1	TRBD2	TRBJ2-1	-	TGCAGTGCTAGAGTGAGGCGGGGGGACCTAACTGGCAATGAGCAGTTCTTC	CSARVRRGDLTGNEQFF
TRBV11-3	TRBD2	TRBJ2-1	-	TGTGCCAGCAGCATAGCGGGGGAGGGGAATGAGCAGTTCTTC	CASSIAGEGNEQFF
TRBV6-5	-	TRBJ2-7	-	TGTGCCACGCGGGCTCTTATTCCCTACGAGCAGTACTTC	CATRALIPYEQYF
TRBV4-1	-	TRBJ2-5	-	TGCGCCGGCAGCCAGTCCAGCACGGACCGCCTCGGGGAGACCCAGTACTTC	CAGSQSSTDRLGETQYF
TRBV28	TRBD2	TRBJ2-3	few	TGTGCCAGCAGGAATAGCGGGTTCACAGATACGCAGTATTTT	CASRNSGFTDTQYF
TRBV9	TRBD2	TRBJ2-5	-	TGTGCCAGCAGCTTTACTAGCGGGGGGAGAGCGGAGACCCAGTACTTC	CASSFTSGGRAETQYF
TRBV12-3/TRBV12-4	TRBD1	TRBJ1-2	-	TGTGCCAGCAGTTTAGCAGGGGGCCGATATGGCTACACCTTC	CASSLAGGRYGYTF
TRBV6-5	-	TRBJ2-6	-	TGTGCCAGCAGCCGAGGGACAACCTCTGGGGCCAACGTCCTGACTTTC	CASSRGTTSGANVLTF
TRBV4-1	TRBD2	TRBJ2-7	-	TGCGCCAGCAGCCATATCCTAAGCGGGGGAACAGGATACGAGCAGTACTTC	CASSHILSGGTGYEQYF
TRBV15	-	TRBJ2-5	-	TGTGCCACCAGCAGAGATCCGGCTAGCTCACAAGAGACCCAGTACTTC	CATSRDPASSQETQYF
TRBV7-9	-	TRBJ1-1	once	TGTGCCTCGGGAGCGCAGAACACTGAAGCTTTCTTT	CASGAQNTEAFF
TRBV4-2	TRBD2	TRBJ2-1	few	TGTGCCAGCAGCCAAATGGCTAGCGGGATCTATGAGCAGTTCTTC	CASSQMASGIYEQFF
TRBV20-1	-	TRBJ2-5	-	TGCAGTGCCCGGCGCGGGTTTCGGGAGACCCAGTACTTC	CSARRGFRETQYF
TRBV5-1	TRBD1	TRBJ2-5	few	TGCGCCAGCAGCCCAGGGACAGGGGATCCCAGGGAGACCCAGTACTTC	CASSPGTGDPRETQYF
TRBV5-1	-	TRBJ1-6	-	TGCGCCAGCAGCACCGGGAGCTACAACTCCTATAATTCACCCCTCCACTTT	CASSTGSYNSYNSPLHF
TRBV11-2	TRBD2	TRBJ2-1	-	TGTGCCAGCAGCTTGGGACTAAACCGCCTACCCAATGAGCAGTTCTTC	CASSLGLNRLPNEQFF
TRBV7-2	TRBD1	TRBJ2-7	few	TGTGCCAGCAGCTTCGGACAGGGGCCCTTCTACGAGCAGTACTTC	CASSFGQGPFYEQYF
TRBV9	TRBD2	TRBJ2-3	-	TGTGCCAGCAGCGTAGAACTAGCGGGGGCCCTTAGGGGGGATACGCAGTATTTT	CASSVELAGALRGDTQYF
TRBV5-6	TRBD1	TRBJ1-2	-	TGTGCCAGCAGCCCCGGGACAGCGGGACTCGGCTACACCTTC	CASSPGTAGLGYTF
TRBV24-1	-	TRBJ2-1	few	TGTGCCACCAGTGATTGGCCGGCTGACTACAATGAGCAGTTCTTC	CATSDWPADYNEQFF
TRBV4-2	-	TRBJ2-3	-	TGTGCCAGCAGCGATAGGACAGAGATCACAGATACGCAGTATTTT	CASSDRTEITDTQYF
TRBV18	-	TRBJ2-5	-	TGTGCCAGCTCACCACGCGTCCAAACCCAGCAAGAGACCCAGTACTTC	CASSPRVQTQQETQYF
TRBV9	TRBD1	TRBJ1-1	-	TGTGCCAGCAGCTTTGGACAGGACCTGTTAGGGACTGAAGCTTTCTTT	CASSFGQDLLGTEAFF
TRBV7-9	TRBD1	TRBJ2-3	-	TGTGCCAGCAGCTTAGGGCGACAGGGTGGCACAGATACGCAGTATTTT	CASSLGRQGGTDTQYF
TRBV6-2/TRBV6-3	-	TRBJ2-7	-	TGTGCCAGCAGTAAGTTTTTTCCGGGGCCAATCTACGAGCAGTACTTC	CASSKFFPGPIYEQYF
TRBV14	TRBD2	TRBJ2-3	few	TGTGCCAGCAGCCAAGATTACAGCGGGGGGCAAGATACGCAGTATTTT	CASSQDYSGGQDTQYF
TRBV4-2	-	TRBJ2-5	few	TGTGCCAGCAGCCAAGATTCACTTCCCGAGACCCAGTACTTC	CASSQDSLPETQYF
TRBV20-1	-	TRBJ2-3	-	TGCAGTGCTAGACCCCCACCAGATACGCAGTATTTT	CSARPPPDTQYF
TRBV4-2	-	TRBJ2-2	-	TGTGCCAGCAGCCCGGGGGCCCCCGGGGAGCTGTTTTTT	CASSPGAPGELFF
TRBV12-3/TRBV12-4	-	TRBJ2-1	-	TGTGCCAGCAGTTTGGGATCAGGGGTTGAGCAGTTCTTC	CASSLGSGVEQFF
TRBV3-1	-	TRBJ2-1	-	TGTGCCAGCAGCCACATTGGGGCAGGGCAGTTCTTC	CASSHIGAGQFF
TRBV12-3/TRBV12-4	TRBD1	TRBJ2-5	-	TGTGCCAGCAGTTCCGGGACAGTCATGTACCAAGAGACCCAGTACTTC	CASSSGTVMYQETQYF
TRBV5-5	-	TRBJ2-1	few	TGTGCCAGCAGCTTGGCCGGAATCGGGGGGCGTTTTAGCAATGAGCAGTTCTTC	CASSLAGIGGRFSNEQFF
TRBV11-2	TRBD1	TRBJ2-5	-	TGTGCCAGCAGCTTAGGGTACAGGGGAACCCAGTACTTC	CASSLGYRGTQYF
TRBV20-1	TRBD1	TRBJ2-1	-	TGCAGTGCTGCCCGGACAGGCAATGAGCAGTTCTTC	CSAARTGNEQFF
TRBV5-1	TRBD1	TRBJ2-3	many	TGTGCCAGCAGCTTGGGACAGGGGTTAGATACGCAGTATTTT	CASSLGQGLDTQYF
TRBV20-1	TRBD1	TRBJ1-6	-	TGCAGTGCTATGTCGACAGGGGTCTCCTATAATTCACCCCTCCACTTT	CSAMSTGVSYNSPLHF
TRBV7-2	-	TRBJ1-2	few	TGTGCCAGCAGCTTAGTCTCTGGGAGCGACTATGGCTACACCTTC	CASSLVSGSDYGYTF
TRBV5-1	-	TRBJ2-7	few	TGCGCCAGCAGCGTGGAAGGCAGGACCTACGAGCAGTACTTC	CASSVEGRTYEQYF
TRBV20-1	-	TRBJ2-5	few	TGCAGTGCACCCCCAGGGGCTTCACAAGAGACCCAGTACTTC	CSAPPGASQETQYF
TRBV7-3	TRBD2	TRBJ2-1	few	TGTGCCAGCAGCACCCAGTCTAGCGGGGGGGCTAGGAATGAGCAGTTCTTC	CASSTQSSGGARNEQFF
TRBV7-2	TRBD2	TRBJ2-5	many	TGTGCCAGCAGCTTACATAGCGGGGGGTCGGAGACCCAGTACTTC	CASSLHSGGSETQYF
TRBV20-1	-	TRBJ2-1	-	TGCAGTGCTAGAGATAATTTACGGGGGGCCAATGAGCAGTTCTTC	CSARDNLRGANEQFF
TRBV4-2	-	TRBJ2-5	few	TGCGCCAGCAGCCAAGACGGGGGAGGCCGCGAGACCCAGTACTTC	CASSQDGGGRETQYF
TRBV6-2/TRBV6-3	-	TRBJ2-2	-	TGTGCCAGCAGTCGCCCTACCGGGGAGCTGTTTTTT	CASSRPTGELFF
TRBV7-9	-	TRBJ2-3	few	TGTGCCAGCAGCTTACTAGGTATCGGGACAGATACGCAGTATTTT	CASSLLGIGTDTQYF
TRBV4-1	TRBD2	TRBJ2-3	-	TGCGCCAGCAGCCGCCCGGCGGGGGGCACAGATACGCAGTATTTT	CASSRPAGGTDTQYF
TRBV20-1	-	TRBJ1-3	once	TGCAGTGCTGATGGGTACTCTGGAAACACCATATATTTT	CSADGYSGNTIYF
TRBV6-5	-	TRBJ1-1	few	TGTGCCAGCAGCCGCACCCTCCAGAGGAACACTGAAGCTTTCTTT	CASSRTLQRNTEAFF
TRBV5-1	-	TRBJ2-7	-	TGCGCCAGCAGCTTGGAGGGGCAGGCCTCCGAGCAGTACTTC	CASSLEGQASEQYF
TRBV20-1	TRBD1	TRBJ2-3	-	TGCAGTGCTAGCGACAGGGCCCAACTCACAGATACGCAGTATTTT	CSASDRAQLTDTQYF
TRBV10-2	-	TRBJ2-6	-	TGCGCCAGCAGTGAGGATCCCGGGCGACTCTCTGGGGCCAACGTCCTGACTTTC	CASSEDPGRLSGANVLTF
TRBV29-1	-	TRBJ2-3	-	TGCAGCGTTGTGTGGGGAGATACGCAGTATTTT	CSVVWGDTQYF
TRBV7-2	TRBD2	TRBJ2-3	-	TGTGCCAGCAGCTTCAAATTGACTAGCGGGTTAAGGACAGATACGCAGTATTTT	CASSFKLTSGLRTDTQYF
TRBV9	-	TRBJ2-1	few	TGTGCCAGCAGCGTAAAAGGGGGTTCTATATTCAATGAGCAGTTCTTC	CASSVKGGSIFNEQFF
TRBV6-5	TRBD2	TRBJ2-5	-	TGTGCCAGCAGTTACGCAGCGGGGGGATATGAGACCCAGTACTTC	CASSYAAGGYETQYF
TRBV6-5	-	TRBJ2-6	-	TGTGCCAGCAGTTACCAACACCGACAGGGGGCCAACGTCCTGACTTTC	CASSYQHRQGANVLTF